Reported below is one TCR beta chain. Its specificity is unknown. This sample is drawn from a study of OX40 agonist ivuxolimab in advanced cancers. About the study: Partial responses were achieved by three patients, one with hepatocellular carcinoma and two with cutaneous melanoma. Study results and limitations: The study found that CD8+ T cells averaged more expanded clones than CD4+.

Blood draws occurred at baseline, cycle 4 day 1, and cycle 7 day 1. The V and J ends lost 4 bases and 2 bases respectively, with 13 bases between them. The CDR3 runs to 14 residues. Germline CDR1 and CDR2: SGHNT and YYREEE (reference sequence). Assay used: immunoSEQ multiplex PCR; TCRdb lists only in-frame clones, some missing. Counted here are about 77,000 clones, about nine tenths occurring once; the ten biggest clones make up 0.45% to 0.55%. The chain recombines TRBV5-4 with TRBJ2-7; the D gene is possibly TRBD2 (6 bases). The material was CD4+ or CD8+ T cells sorted from blood, obtained in a trial of the OX40 agonist ivuxolimab. The clonotype originates from an adult with an advanced solid tumor such as melanoma, head and neck, liver or kidney cancer. The CDR3 DNA reads as TGTGCCAGCAGCGGGGACTCAGGGACCTACGAGCAGTACTTC. It is translated as CASSGDSGTYEQYF.